This is a list of T cell receptor beta chains from one sample in a study of blood T cell repertoires in COVID-19. The table came from immunoSEQ multiplex PCR; TCRdb's copy has only in-frame clones and leaves some out. The sample consists of roughly 300,000 clones, around 90% of them appearing once. Sequenced input: PBMCs or T cells enriched from blood (not recorded which). The source of these receptors is a woman younger than 45 who had recovered from COVID-19. Both conserved end residues are part of each CDR3. The D gene is left open where the match is weak. Some rows have no size entry. The others give once, few or many, or a class for an expanded clone.

>-|TRBV30|TRBJ2-3|-
CAWSVGGGSAFTDTQYF
TGTGCCTGGAGTGTTGGGGGCGGCTCTGCCTTCACAGATACGCAGTATTTT
>-|TRBV5-6|TRBJ1-2|-
CASSRDTVGGYTF
TGTGCCAGCAGCCGAGACACGGTCGGAGGCTACACCTTC
>-|TRBV27|TRBJ2-7|-
CASSDRLSEQYF
TGTGCCAGTAGCGACAGGCTCTCCGAGCAGTACTTC
>-|TRBV18|TRBJ1-6|-
CASSPTRGVPPLHF
TGTGCCAGCTCACCGACGCGCGGCGTGCCACCCCTCCACTTT
>-|TRBV28|TRBJ1-5|few
CASSLRRGGQPQHF
TGTGCCAGCAGTTTAAGGAGGGGCGGACAGCCCCAGCATTTT
>TRBD1|TRBV5-1|TRBJ2-5|-
CASNQQGTNQETQYF
TGCGCCAGCAACCAACAGGGGACAAATCAAGAGACCCAGTACTTC
>TRBD2|TRBV7-2|TRBJ2-1|-
CASSSQTSGYNEQFF
TGTGCCAGCAGCTCTCAGACTAGCGGTTACAATGAGCAGTTCTTC
>TRBD2|TRBV7-8|TRBJ2-3|-
CASSLTTSGKAVPDTQYF
TGTGCCAGCAGCTTAACTACTAGCGGGAAGGCGGTCCCAGATACGCAGTATTTT
>TRBD2|TRBV19|TRBJ2-7|-
CASSGRTSSSYEQYF
TGTGCCAGTAGTGGGAGGACTAGTAGTTCCTACGAGCAGTACTTC
>-|TRBV9|TRBJ2-7|-
CASSVGGASGTYEQYF
TGTGCCAGCAGCGTAGGGGGGGCTAGCGGTACCTACGAGCAGTACTTC
>TRBD1|TRBV9|TRBJ1-2|-
CASSVSGTDDYGYTF
TGTGCCAGCAGCGTCTCCGGGACAGACGATTATGGCTACACCTTC